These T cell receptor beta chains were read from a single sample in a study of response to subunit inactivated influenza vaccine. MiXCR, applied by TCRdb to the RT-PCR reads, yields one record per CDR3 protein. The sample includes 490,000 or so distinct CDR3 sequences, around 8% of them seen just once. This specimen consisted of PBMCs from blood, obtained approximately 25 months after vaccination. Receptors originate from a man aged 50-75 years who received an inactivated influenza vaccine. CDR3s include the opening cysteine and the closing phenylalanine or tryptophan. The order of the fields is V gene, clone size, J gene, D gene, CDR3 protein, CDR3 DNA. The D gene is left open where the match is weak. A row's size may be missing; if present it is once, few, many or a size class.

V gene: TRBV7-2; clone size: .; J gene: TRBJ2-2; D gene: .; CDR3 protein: CASSLRRGKVAGELFF; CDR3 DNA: TGTGCCAGCAGCTTACGACGGGGAAAGGTCGCCGGGGAGCTGTTTTTT
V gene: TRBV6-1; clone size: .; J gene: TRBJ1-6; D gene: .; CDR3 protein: CASSGQSYNSPLHF; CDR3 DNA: TGTGCCAGCAGTGGACAGTCTTATAATTCACCCCTCCACTTT
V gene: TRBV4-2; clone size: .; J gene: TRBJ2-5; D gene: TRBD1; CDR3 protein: CASSPAGQGLGETQYF; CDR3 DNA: TGTGCCAGCAGCCCAGCGGGACAGGGATTGGGAGAGACCCAGTACTTC
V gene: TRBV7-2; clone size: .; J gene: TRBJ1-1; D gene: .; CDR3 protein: CASSLGYRGLITEAFF; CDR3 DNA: TGTGCCAGCAGCTTAGGGTATCGGGGGCTGATCACTGAAGCTTTCTTT
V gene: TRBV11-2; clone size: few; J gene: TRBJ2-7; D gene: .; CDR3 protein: CASSLDHTRVTSYEQYF; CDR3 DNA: TGTGCCAGCAGCTTAGATCATACGAGGGTTACATCCTACGAGCAGTACTTC
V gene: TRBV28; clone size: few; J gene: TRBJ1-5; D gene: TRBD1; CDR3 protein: CASSYLTGQGQPQHF; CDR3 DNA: TGTGCCAGCAGTTACCTGACAGGGCAGGGTCAGCCCCAGCATTTT
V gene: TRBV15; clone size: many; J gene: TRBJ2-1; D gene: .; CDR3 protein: CATSREGLGVRNEQFF; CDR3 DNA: TGTGCCACCAGCAGAGAAGGGCTAGGAGTGAGGAATGAGCAGTTCTTC
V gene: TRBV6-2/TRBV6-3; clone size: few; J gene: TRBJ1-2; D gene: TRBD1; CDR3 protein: CASSYQGQGGYGYTF; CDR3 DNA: TGTGCCAGCAGTTACCAAGGACAGGGAGGCTATGGCTACACCTTC
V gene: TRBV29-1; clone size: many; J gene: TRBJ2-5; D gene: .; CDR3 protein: CSVDGQRQETQYF; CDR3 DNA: TGCAGCGTTGACGGACAGAGACAAGAGACCCAGTACTTC
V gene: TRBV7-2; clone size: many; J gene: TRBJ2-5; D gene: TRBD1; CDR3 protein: CASSLNRGRETQYF; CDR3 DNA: TGTGCCAGCAGCTTAAACAGGGGGCGAGAGACCCAGTACTTC
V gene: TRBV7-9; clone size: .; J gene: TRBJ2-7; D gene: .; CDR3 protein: CASSHAVYEQYF; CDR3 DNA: TGTGCCAGCAGCCACGCGGTATACGAGCAGTACTTC
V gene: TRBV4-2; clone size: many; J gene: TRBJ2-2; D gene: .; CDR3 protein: CASSQERRAGELFF; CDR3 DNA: TGTGCCAGCAGCCAAGAGAGGAGGGCCGGGGAGCTGTTTTTT
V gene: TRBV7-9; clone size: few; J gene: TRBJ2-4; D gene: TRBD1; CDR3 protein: CATRQTGGKNIQYF; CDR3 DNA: TGTGCCACCCGACAGACAGGGGGTAAAAACATTCAGTACTTC
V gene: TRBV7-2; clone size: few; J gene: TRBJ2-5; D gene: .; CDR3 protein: CASSLGASYQETQYF; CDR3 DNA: TGTGCCAGCAGCTTAGGCGCGAGCTACCAAGAGACCCAGTACTTC
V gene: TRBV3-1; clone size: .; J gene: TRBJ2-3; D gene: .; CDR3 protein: CASSQEGDATTDTQYF; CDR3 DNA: TGTGCCAGCAGCCAAGAAGGGGACGCCACCACAGATACGCAGTATTTT
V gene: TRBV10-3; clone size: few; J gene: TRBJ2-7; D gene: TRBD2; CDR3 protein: CATEGTSGSYEQYF; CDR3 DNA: TGTGCCACCGAAGGGACTAGCGGATCCTACGAGCAGTACTTC
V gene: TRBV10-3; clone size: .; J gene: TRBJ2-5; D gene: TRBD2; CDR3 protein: CAISASLAGETETQYF; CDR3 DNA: TGTGCCATCAGTGCCTCACTAGCGGGGGAAACGGAGACCCAGTACTTC